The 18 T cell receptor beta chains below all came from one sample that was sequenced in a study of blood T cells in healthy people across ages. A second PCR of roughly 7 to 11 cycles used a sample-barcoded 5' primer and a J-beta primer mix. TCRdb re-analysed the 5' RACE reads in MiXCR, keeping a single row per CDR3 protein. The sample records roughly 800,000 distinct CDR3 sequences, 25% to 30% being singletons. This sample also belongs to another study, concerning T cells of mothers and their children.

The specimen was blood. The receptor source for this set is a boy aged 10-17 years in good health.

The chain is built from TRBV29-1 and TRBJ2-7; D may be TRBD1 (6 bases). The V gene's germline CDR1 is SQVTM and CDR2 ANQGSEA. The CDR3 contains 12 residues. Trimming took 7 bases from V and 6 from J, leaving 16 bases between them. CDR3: CSALGAGREQYF. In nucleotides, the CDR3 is TGCAGCGCCCTGGGGGCAGGGCGCGAGCAGTACTTC.

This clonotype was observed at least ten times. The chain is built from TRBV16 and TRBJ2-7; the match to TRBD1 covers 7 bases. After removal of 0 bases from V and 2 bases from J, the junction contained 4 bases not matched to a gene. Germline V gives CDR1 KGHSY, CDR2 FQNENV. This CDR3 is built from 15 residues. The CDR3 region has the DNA TGTGCCAGCAGCCAATCTTTGACAGGGACCTACGAGCAGTACTTC. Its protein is CASSQSLTGTYEQYF.

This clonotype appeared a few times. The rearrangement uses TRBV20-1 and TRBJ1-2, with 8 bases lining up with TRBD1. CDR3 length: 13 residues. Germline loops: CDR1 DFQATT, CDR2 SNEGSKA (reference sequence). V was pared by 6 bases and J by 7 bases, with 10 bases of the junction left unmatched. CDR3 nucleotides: TGCAGTGCATACAACCAGGGGGCAGGTGGCTACACCTTC. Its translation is CSAYNQGAGGYTF.

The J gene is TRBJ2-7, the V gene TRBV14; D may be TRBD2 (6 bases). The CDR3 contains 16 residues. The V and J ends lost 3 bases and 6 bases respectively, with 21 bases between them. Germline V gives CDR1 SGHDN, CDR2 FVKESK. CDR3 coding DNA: TGTGCCAGCAGCCAGGGGGGACGACGCCGGTTAAGCGAGCAGTACTTC. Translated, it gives CASSQGGRRRLSEQYF. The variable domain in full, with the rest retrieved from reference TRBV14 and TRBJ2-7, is EAGVTQFPSHSVIEKGQTVTLRCDPISGHDNLYWYRRVMGKEIKFLLHFVKESKQDESGMPNNRFLAERTGGTYSTLKVQPAELEDSGVYFCASSQGGRRRLSEQYFGPGTRLTVT.

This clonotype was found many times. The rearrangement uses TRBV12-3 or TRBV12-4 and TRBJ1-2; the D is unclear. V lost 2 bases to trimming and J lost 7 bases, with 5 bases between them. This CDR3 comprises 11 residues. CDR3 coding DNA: TGTGCCAGCAGTTTAAACGGTGGCTACACCTTC. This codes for CASSLNGGYTF.

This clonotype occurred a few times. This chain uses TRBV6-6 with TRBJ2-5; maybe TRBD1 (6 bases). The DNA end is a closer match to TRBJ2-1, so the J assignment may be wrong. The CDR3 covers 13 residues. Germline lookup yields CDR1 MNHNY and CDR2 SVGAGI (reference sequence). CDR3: CASTEMRDNRQFF. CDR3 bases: TGTGCCAGCACCGAAATGAGGGACAACAGGCAGTTCTTC.

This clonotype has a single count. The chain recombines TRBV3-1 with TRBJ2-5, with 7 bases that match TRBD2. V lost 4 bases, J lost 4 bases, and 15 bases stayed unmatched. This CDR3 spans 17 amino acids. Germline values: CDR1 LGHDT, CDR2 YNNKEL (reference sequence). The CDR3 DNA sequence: TGTGCCAGCAGCCCCCCGCTGGGGAGCGGGGTAAGAGAGACCCAGTACTTC. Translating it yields CASSPPLGSGVRETQYF.

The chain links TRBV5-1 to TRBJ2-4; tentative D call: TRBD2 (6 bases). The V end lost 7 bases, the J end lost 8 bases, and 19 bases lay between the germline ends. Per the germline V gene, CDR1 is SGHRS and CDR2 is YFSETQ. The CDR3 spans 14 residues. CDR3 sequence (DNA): TGCGCCAGCGCTTCGGAGGGGATCCGGGACATTCAGTACTTC. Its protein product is CASASEGIRDIQYF.

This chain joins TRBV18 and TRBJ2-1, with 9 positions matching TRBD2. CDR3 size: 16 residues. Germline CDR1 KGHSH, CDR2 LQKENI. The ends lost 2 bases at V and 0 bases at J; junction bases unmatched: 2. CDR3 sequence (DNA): TGTGCCAGCTCACCAGCGGGGGGGAGCTCCTACAATGAGCAGTTCTTC. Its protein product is CASSPAGGSSYNEQFF.

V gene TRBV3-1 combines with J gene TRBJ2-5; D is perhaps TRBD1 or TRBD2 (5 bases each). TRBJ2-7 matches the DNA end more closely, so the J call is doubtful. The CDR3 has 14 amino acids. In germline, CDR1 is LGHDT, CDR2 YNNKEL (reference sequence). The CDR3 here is CASSQVSGSYEQYF. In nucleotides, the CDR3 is TGTGCCAGCAGCCAAGTGTCAGGGAGCTACGAGCAGTACTTC.

The CDR3 nucleotides are TGTGCTAGTGGTTGGAGGGTTTGGGCCGGGGAGCTGTTTTTT. Translation gives CASGWRVWAGELFF. This chain uses TRBV12-5 with TRBJ2-2, with D possibly matching TRBD2 (6 bases). V gave up 4 bases and J gave up 6 bases, with 12 bases separating them. CDR1 LGHNT and CDR2 FRNRAP come from the germline V gene. The CDR3 is 14 amino acids.

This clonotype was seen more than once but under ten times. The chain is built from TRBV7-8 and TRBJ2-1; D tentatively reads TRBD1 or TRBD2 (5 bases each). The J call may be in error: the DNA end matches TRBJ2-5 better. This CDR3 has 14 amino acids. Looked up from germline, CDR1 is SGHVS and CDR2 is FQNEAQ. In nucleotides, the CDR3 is TGTGCCAGCAGCTCCGGGACCGTTCCAGAGACCCAGTACTTC. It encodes CASSSGTVPETQYF.

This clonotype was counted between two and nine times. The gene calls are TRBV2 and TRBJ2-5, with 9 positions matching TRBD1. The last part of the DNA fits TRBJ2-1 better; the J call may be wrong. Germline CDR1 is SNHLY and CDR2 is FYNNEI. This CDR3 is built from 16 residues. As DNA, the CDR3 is TGTGCCAGCAGGGGGTGGGACAGGGAACGAAGGAATGAGCAGTTCTTC. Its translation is CASRGWDRERRNEQFF.

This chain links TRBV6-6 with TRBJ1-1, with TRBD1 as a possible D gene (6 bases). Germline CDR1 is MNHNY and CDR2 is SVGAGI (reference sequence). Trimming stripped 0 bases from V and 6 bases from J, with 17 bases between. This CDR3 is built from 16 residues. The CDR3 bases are TGTGCCAGCAGTTACTCGCAGGGGAGAGTGGTCGCTGAAGCTTTCTTT. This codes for CASSYSQGRVVAEAFF.

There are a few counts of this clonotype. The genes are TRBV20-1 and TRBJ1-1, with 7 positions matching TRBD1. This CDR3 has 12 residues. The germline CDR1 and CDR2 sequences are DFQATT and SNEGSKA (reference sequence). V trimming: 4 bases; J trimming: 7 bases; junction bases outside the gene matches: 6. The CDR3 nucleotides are TGCAGTGCTATCGGGACAGAGATTGAAGCTTTCTTT. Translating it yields CSAIGTEIEAFF.

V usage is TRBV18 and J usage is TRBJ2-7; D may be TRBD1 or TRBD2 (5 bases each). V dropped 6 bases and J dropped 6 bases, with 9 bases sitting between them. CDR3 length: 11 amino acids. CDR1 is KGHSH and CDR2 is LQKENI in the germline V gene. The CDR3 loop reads CASSWDREQYF. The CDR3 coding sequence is TGTGCCAGCTCCTGGGACCGCGAGCAGTACTTC.

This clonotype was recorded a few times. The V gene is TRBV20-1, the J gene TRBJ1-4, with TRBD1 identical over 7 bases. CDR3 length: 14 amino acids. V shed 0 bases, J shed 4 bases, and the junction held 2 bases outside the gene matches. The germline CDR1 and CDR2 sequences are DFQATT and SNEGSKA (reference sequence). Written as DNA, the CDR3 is TGCAGTGCTAGAGAGGGACAGAGTAATGAAAAACTGTTTTTT. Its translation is CSAREGQSNEKLFF.

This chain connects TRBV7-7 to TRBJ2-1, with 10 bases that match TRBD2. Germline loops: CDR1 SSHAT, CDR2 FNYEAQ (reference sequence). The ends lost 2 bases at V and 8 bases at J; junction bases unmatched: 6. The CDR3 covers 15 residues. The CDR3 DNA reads TGTGCCAGCAGCTTAAAACTAGCGGGGCTGCATGAGCAGTTCTTC. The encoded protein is CASSLKLAGLHEQFF. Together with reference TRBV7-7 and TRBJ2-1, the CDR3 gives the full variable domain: GAGVSQSPRYKVTKRGQDVTLRCDPISSHATLYWYQQALGQGPEFLTYFNYEAQPDKSGLPSDRFSAERPEGSISTLTIQRTEQRDSAMYRCASSLKLAGLHEQFFGPGTRLTVL.